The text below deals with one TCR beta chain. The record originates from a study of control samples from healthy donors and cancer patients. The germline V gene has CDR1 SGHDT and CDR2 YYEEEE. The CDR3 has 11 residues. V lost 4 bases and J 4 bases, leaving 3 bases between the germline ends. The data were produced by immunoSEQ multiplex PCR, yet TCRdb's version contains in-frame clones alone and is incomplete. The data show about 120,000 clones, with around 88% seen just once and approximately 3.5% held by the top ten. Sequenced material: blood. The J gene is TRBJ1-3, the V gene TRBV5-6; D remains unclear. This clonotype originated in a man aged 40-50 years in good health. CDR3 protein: CASSQGNTIYF. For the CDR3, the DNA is TGTGCCAGCAGCCAAGGAAACACCATATATTTT.